The following is a T cell receptor beta chain sequence with its context. This CDR3 is 13 amino acids long. V gave up 6 bases and J gave up 6 bases, with 14 bases separating them. Germline V gives CDR1 MNHNY, CDR2 SVGAGI (reference sequence). Libraries were prepared by immunoSEQ multiplex PCR; TCRdb keeps only in-frame clonotypes and omits some of them. This table holds fewer than 250,000 clones, roughly 85% found once. The sample originates from a study of blood T cell repertoires in COVID-19. Sequencing used PBMCs or T cells enriched from blood (not recorded which). The clonotype comes from a woman in her forties who had been exposed to COVID-19. The chain uses TRBV6-6 and TRBJ1-1, with a possible D match to TRBD1 (6 bases). The CDR3 DNA reads as TGTGCCAGCAGACGACAGGTGTCCGCTGAAGCTTTCTTT. It yields the protein CASRRQVSAEAFF.